Presented here are 18 T cell receptor beta chains from one specimen sequenced in a study of T-cell memory formation after mild COVID-19. TCRdb processed the 5' RACE reads anew with MiXCR; each CDR3 protein has one entry. The sample has approximately 490,000 distinct CDR3 sequences, around 20% seen once. Sample: PBMCs or a T cell subset sorted from them (not recorded which). The receptor set was obtained from an adult woman who had mild COVID-19 (a few samples of this study predate the infection). Cell type and time point are not known.

This clonotype was found a few times. V gene TRBV7-9 combines with J gene TRBJ2-3; 9 bases align to TRBD1. The CDR3 spans 15 residues. J was trimmed by 4 bases and V by 1 base; bases with no gene match: 3. Germline CDR1 and CDR2: SEHNR and FQNEAQ (reference sequence). The CDR3, as DNA: TGTGCCAGCAGCTTAGATTGGACAGGGGCAGATACGCAGTATTTT. It encodes CASSLDWTGADTQYF.

The chain employs TRBV5-1 and TRBJ2-7; TRBD2 agrees at 7 bases. Germline CDR1 and CDR2: SGHRS and YFSETQ. The CDR3 runs to 15 residues. With 2 bases clipped from V and 5 bases from J, the junction kept 10 bases outside the gene matches. The CDR3: CASSFRRGLINEQYF. The DNA of the CDR3 is TGCGCCAGCAGCTTTCGGAGGGGACTAATCAACGAGCAGTACTTC.

The chain joins TRBV12-3 or TRBV12-4 to TRBJ2-7; a possible D gene is TRBD1 (7 bases). The V end lost 7 bases, the J end lost 6 bases, and 16 bases lay between the germline ends. CDR3 length: 13 amino acids. Here the CDR3 reads CASTPPQGGEQYF. CDR3 in DNA: TGTGCCAGCACCCCCCCCCAGGGGGGCGAGCAGTACTTC.

This clonotype was recorded at least ten times. The chain is built from TRBV5-1 and TRBJ2-5; weak D call: TRBD1 (6 bases). Between the trimmed V and J ends, which lost 6 bases and 4 bases, there was a span of 13 bases. Germline V lookup: CDR1 SGHRS, CDR2 YFSETQ. This CDR3 spans 13 amino acids. In nucleotides, the CDR3 is TGCGCCAGCATACGGACAGTCGGAGAGACCCAGTACTTC. It translates to CASIRTVGETQYF.

This clonotype was counted only a few times. This chain connects TRBV6-6 to TRBJ2-3; 11 nucleotides align to TRBD2. The CDR3 extends over 16 amino acids. V shed 4 bases and J 2 bases; nucleotides not matched to a gene: 5. Germline lookup yields CDR1 MNHNY and CDR2 SVGAGI (reference sequence). The CDR3 region is CASSSELAGVTDTQYF. Here the CDR3 DNA reads TGTGCCAGCAGTTCTGAACTAGCGGGGGTCACAGATACGCAGTATTTT.

In its sample, this clonotype was seen a few times. CDR3 bases: TGTGCCAGCAGCCATGGACAGATTAGCAATCAGCCCCAGCATTTT. It specifies CASSHGQISNQPQHF. The rearrangement uses TRBV3-1 and TRBJ1-5; the D gene is possibly TRBD1 (6 bases). V was pared by 3 bases and J by 0 bases, with 9 bases between. Germline V CDR1 and CDR2: LGHDT, YNNKEL (reference sequence). The CDR3 spans 15 residues. The variable domain in full, completed from reference TRBV3-1 and TRBJ1-5, reads DTAVSQTPKYLVTQMGNDKSIKCEQNLGHDTMYWYKQDSKKFLKIMFSYNNKELIINETVPNRFSPKSPDKAHLNLHINSLELGDSAVYFCASSHGQISNQPQHFGDGTRLSIL.

The chain carries TRBV20-1 and TRBJ2-7; D possibly uses TRBD1 or TRBD2 (6 bases each). This CDR3 has 13 residues. Germline V gene data show CDR1 as DFQATT and CDR2 as SNEGSKA (reference sequence). Trimming removed 2 bases at V and 4 bases at J, with 12 bases between. The CDR3 here is CSARLQGRYEQYF. The CDR3 nucleotides are TGCAGTGCTAGATTGCAGGGGAGGTACGAGCAGTACTTC.

This clonotype has more than one count but fewer than ten. The gene calls are TRBV11-2 and TRBJ2-3, with 11 nucleotides matching TRBD2. Germline-derived CDR1 and CDR2 are SGHAT and FQNNGV. The CDR3 runs 19 residues. J lost 0 bases, V lost 0 bases, and 8 bases had no gene match. The CDR3 sequence is CASSLDTSGRSPSTDTQYF. The CDR3, as DNA: TGTGCCAGCAGCTTAGACACTAGCGGGAGAAGTCCCAGCACAGATACGCAGTATTTT.

The chain employs TRBV6-4 and TRBJ2-2; D gene uncertain. Trimming removed 1 base from V and 4 bases from J, with 7 bases in between. This CDR3 has 14 residues. CDR1 and CDR2 from the germline V gene are MRHNA and SNTAGT. The CDR3 loop is CASSDLPRTGELFF. CDR3 in DNA: TGTGCCAGCAGTGACTTGCCCCGCACCGGGGAGCTGTTTTTT.

This clonotype was recorded a few times. The chain combines TRBV12-5 with TRBJ2-7; TRBD1 aligns across 7 bases. The CDR3 is made up of 13 amino acids. CDR1 and CDR2 from the germline V gene are LGHNT and FRNRAP. V was pared by 2 bases and J by 6 bases, with 4 bases of the junction left unmatched. The DNA for the CDR3 is TGTGCTAGTGGTTTGTCACAGGGGTTCGAGCAGTACTTC. Protein sequence: CASGLSQGFEQYF.

On this clonotype itself: One end of the junction varies from germline; a read error may be responsible. The rearrangement joins TRBV7-7 to TRBJ2-5; 8 nucleotides match TRBD1. Looked up from germline, CDR1 is SSHAT and CDR2 is FNYEAQ (reference sequence). This CDR3 has 16 residues. CDR3 in amino acids: CASSLSGQGPQETQYF. The CDR3 nucleotides are TGTGCTAGCAGCTTATCAGGACAGGGACCCCAAGAGACCCAGTACTTC.

A remark on this clonotype: One end of the junction varies from germline; a read error may be responsible. The rearrangement joins TRBV7-7 to TRBJ2-5; 7 nucleotides align to TRBD2. Germline-derived CDR1 and CDR2 are SSHAT and FNYEAQ (reference sequence). The length of the CDR3 is 18 residues. Here the CDR3 DNA reads TGTGCTAGCAGCTTAGCGTTTGGGAAATCGACTAGCCTGGAGACCCAGTACTTC. It yields the protein CASSLAFGKSTSLETQYF.

This clonotype came up a few times. The chain employs TRBV24-1 and TRBJ2-3; D perhaps matches TRBD2 (5 bases). V gave up 6 bases and J gave up 9 bases, with 12 bases separating them. Germline CDR1 and CDR2: KGHDR and SFDVKD. The CDR3 totals 12 residues. CDR3 sequence: CATSLPGNTQYF. In nucleotides, the CDR3 is TGTGCCACCAGTTTACCGGGAAACACGCAGTATTTT.

This clonotype has just a few counts. The chain's CDR3 is CASSVDVAGANTGELFF. The CDR3 DNA is TGTGCCAGCAGCGTAGACGTAGCGGGGGCGAACACCGGGGAGCTGTTTTTT. The chain is built from TRBV9 and TRBJ2-2; the match to TRBD2 covers 9 bases. Germline CDR1 and CDR2: SGDLS and YYNGEE. The CDR3 spans 17 residues. V lost 0 bases to trimming and J lost 0 bases; unmatched junction nucleotides: 3.

This clonotype was counted between two and nine times. The rearrangement uses TRBV7-6 and TRBJ2-7; D remains unclear. This CDR3 region has 15 residues. V shed 1 base and J shed 3 bases, with 13 bases lying between them. Germline lookup yields CDR1 SGHVS and CDR2 FNYEAQ. The CDR3: CASSLGPHPIYEQYF. CDR3 nucleotides: TGTGCCAGCAGCTTAGGGCCCCATCCCATCTACGAGCAGTACTTC.

Points on this clonotype: At one end the junction does not follow the germline gene, possibly because of a read error. The gene calls are TRBV7-2 and TRBJ1-4; D is unresolved. The germline V gene encodes CDR1 SGHTA and CDR2 FQGNSA. The CDR3 covers 14 residues. The CDR3 here is CASRRQALMKRLIF. DNA of the CDR3: TGTGCCAGCAGGAGACAAGCTTTAATGAAAAGACTGATTTTT.

This clonotype was detected a few times. The chain has TRBV30 and TRBJ1-1, with 10 positions matching TRBD1. The CDR3 length is 15 residues. The germline V gene encodes CDR1 GTSNPN and CDR2 SVGIG (reference sequence). V trimming: 3 bases; J trimming: 5 bases; junction bases outside the gene matches: 9. CDR3 residues: CAWSRGTGVGTEAFF. CDR3 DNA: TGTGCCTGGAGCCGAGGGACAGGGGTTGGTACTGAAGCTTTCTTT. Complete variable domain (other parts from reference TRBV30 and TRBJ1-1): SQTIHQWPATLVQPVGSPLSLECTVEGTSNPNLYWYRQAAGRGLQLLFYSVGIGQISSEVPQNLSASRPQDRQFILSSKKLLLSDSGFYLCAWSRGTGVGTEAFFGQGTRLTVV.

The rearrangement links TRBV7-6 to TRBJ2-3; 10 nucleotides line up with TRBD2. This CDR3 has 18 amino acids. V lost 5 bases, J lost 2 bases, and 13 bases stayed unmatched. The germline V gene has CDR1 SGHVS and CDR2 FNYEAQ. The CDR3 protein is CASSRKAGLAGVTDTQYF. The CDR3, as DNA: TGTGCCAGCAGCAGAAAAGCGGGGCTAGCGGGAGTCACAGATACGCAGTATTTT. The full variable domain, its missing parts supplied by reference TRBV7-6 and TRBJ2-3, is GAGVSQSPRYKVTKRGQDVALRCDPISGHVSLYWYRQALGQGPEFLTYFNYEAQQDKSGLPNDRFSAERPEGSISTLTIQRTEQRDSAMYRCASSRKAGLAGVTDTQYFGPGTRLTVL.